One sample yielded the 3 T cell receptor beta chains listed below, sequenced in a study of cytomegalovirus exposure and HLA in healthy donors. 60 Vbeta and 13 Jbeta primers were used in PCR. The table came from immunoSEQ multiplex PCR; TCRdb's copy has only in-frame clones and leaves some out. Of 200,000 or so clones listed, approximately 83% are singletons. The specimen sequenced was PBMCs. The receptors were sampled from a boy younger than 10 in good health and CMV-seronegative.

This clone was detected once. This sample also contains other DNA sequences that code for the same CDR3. This CDR3 reads CASSLDSNTEAFF. The CDR3 DNA reads as TGTGCCAGCAGCTTAGACAGTAACACTGAAGCTTTCTTT. The chain is built from TRBV7-9 and TRBJ1-1, with D unclear. In germline, CDR1 is SEHNR, CDR2 FQNEAQ (reference sequence). The CDR3 contains 13 residues. The V and J ends lost 1 base and 2 bases respectively, with 5 bases between them.

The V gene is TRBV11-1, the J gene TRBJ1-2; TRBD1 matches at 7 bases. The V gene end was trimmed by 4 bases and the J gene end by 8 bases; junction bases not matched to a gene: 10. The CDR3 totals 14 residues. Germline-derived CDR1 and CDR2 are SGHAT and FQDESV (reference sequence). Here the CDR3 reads CASSSTRQGRGYTF. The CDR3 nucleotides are TGTGCCAGCAGCTCTACTCGACAGGGACGGGGCTACACCTTC.

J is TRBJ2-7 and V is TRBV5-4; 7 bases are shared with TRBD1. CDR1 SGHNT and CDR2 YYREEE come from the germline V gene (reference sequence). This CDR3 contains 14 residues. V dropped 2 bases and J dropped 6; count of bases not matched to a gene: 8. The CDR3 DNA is TGTGCCAGCAGCTTTGGGGGACAGAGGGCCGAGCAGTACTTC. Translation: CASSFGGQRAEQYF.